What follows are 20 T cell receptor beta chains derived from one specimen sequenced in a study of blood T cell repertoires in COVID-19. The protocol was immunoSEQ multiplex PCR, while the TCRdb copy is restricted to in-frame clones and leaves out a portion. The sample has 25,000 or so clones, just over 85% seen once. Input material: peripheral blood. The receptors here all came from a woman at least 80 years old with acute or convalescent COVID-19.

The chain uses TRBV29-1 and TRBJ2-3; D is uncertain. The CDR3 is 12 amino acids. V lost 2 bases, J lost 1 base, and 4 bases lay in between. Germline CDR1 SQVTM, CDR2 ANQGSEA. The CDR3 loop reads CSVEQGTDTQYF. The CDR3 DNA is TGCAGCGTTGAACAGGGCACAGATACGCAGTATTTT.

This sequence joins TRBV3-1 (or the pseudogene TRBV3-2) and TRBJ1-2, with 11 bases that match TRBD1. Germline-derived CDR1 and CDR2 are LGHDT and YNNKEL (reference sequence). The CDR3 sequence is 16 residues long. The V and J ends lost 4 bases and 2 bases, in that order; junction bases with no gene match: 6. The CDR3 bases are TGTGCCAGCAGCCCTGGGACAGGGGGTGGGAACTATGGCTACACCTTC. Its translation: CASSPGTGGGNYGYTF.

The chain couples TRBV7-8 to TRBJ2-1, with TRBD2 identical over 7 bases. V shed 5 bases, J shed 8 bases, and the junction held 9 bases outside the gene matches. Germline values: CDR1 SGHVS, CDR2 FQNEAQ. The CDR3 is 14 residues long. In nucleotides, the CDR3 is TGTGCCAGCAGCAAAAAAGCGGGATGGGATGAGCAGTTCTTC. Translation: CASSKKAGWDEQFF.

This chain links TRBV6-2 or TRBV6-3 with TRBJ2-2, with TRBD1 identical over 9 bases. The CDR3 runs to 17 residues. Unmatched junction bases numbered 16, after V lost 6 bases and J lost 8 bases. Germline CDR1 and CDR2: MNHEY and SVGEGT. Here the CDR3 reads CASSSSGTGWNVGELFF. CDR3 nucleotide sequence: TGTGCCAGCAGCTCGTCCGGGACAGGGTGGAATGTTGGGGAGCTGTTTTTT.

V gene TRBV19 combines with J gene TRBJ2-7; 11 bases are shared with TRBD1. There are 15 residues in the CDR3. Losses at the gene ends were 5 bases for V and 3 bases for J; bases not matched to a gene: 6. Germline lookup yields CDR1 LNHDA and CDR2 SQIVND (reference sequence). DNA of the CDR3: TGTGCCAGTAGTCCGCGGACAGGGGGCGTCTACGAGCAGTACTTC. Its protein product is CASSPRTGGVYEQYF.

In nucleotides, the CDR3 is TGTGCCAGCTCACTGGCGGGACGGAACGGGGAGCTGTTTTTT. Translation gives CASSLAGRNGELFF. The chain links TRBV18 to TRBJ2-2; D possibly corresponds to TRBD2 (6 bases). CDR1 and CDR2 from the germline V gene are KGHSH and LQKENI. V lost 4 bases to trimming and J lost 7 bases, with 13 bases between them. CDR3 length: 14 amino acids.

DNA of the CDR3: TGTGCCAGCAGCCAGACAGGGAATGGCTACACCTTC. Residues: CASSQTGNGYTF. The genes are TRBV6-5 and TRBJ1-2, with 7 nucleotides matching TRBD1. Germline lookup yields CDR1 MNHEY and CDR2 SVGAGI. The CDR3 sequence is 12 residues long. V shed 6 bases and J 6 bases; nucleotides not matched to a gene: 4.

The rearrangement uses TRBV27 and TRBJ2-4; a possible D gene is TRBD2 (5 bases). The CDR3 consists of 16 residues. Germline loops: CDR1 MNHEY, CDR2 SMNVEV (reference sequence). V dropped 5 bases and J dropped 9 bases, with 23 bases sitting between them. The CDR3 region is CASSPSTSGPIVIQYF. The CDR3 DNA follows: TGTGCCAGCAGTCCATCAACTAGTGGGCCGATTGTCATTCAGTACTTC.

The CDR3 protein is CASSIRGRGYEQYF. In nucleotides, the CDR3 is TGTGCCAGTAGTATCCGCGGGAGAGGATACGAGCAGTACTTC. V is TRBV19 and J is TRBJ2-7, with TRBD2 matching 7 bases. This CDR3 is built from 14 residues. Per germline, CDR1 LNHDA and CDR2 SQIVND (reference sequence). V trimming: 3 bases; J trimming: 4 bases; junction bases outside the gene matches: 6.

This chain connects TRBV11-3 to TRBJ1-1, with D hard to call. Trimming stripped 5 bases from V and 5 bases from J, with 15 bases between. The CDR3 runs 14 residues. Per germline, CDR1 SGHNT and CDR2 YENEEA. The chain's CDR3 is CASSLAGIETEAFF. In DNA form, the CDR3 reads TGTGCCAGCAGCCTAGCGGGGATTGAGACTGAAGCTTTCTTT.

This clone was observed a handful of times. The chain links TRBV27 to TRBJ2-7; D may be TRBD2 (6 bases). V lost 3 bases to trimming and J lost 7 bases, with 16 bases between them. The CDR3 consists of 14 residues. CDR1 is MNHEY and CDR2 is SMNVEV in the germline V gene (reference sequence). CDR3 nucleotides: TGTGCCAGCAGTTTTGGGGGGACCTTGGGGGAGCAGTACTTC. It codes for CASSFGGTLGEQYF.

This clone was detected once. V and J are TRBV5-6 and TRBJ2-1, with D unclear. This CDR3 comprises 15 residues. Germline CDR1 SGHDT, CDR2 YYEEEE. V was clipped by 1 base and J by 2 bases, with 10 bases between them. This CDR3 is CASSLSIATYNEQFF. For the CDR3, the DNA is TGTGCCAGCAGCTTGTCAATAGCTACCTACAATGAGCAGTTCTTC.

The rearrangement links TRBV3-1 (or the pseudogene TRBV3-2) to TRBJ1-2, with TRBD1 as a possible D gene (6 bases). The germline V gene encodes CDR1 LGHDT and CDR2 YNNKEL (reference sequence). The CDR3 runs 18 residues. The ends were cut back, 0 bases at V and 9 bases at J, with 26 bases in the middle. The CDR3 bases are TGTGCCAGCAGCCAAGATCAGGGGTGGCTTACCGGAATGGGTAGCTACACCTTC. Its protein product is CASSQDQGWLTGMGSYTF.

The chain's CDR3 is CASSKEGTDTQYF. The CDR3 DNA reads TGTGCCAGCAGCAAGGAGGGCACAGATACGCAGTATTTT. The rearrangement uses TRBV6-6 and TRBJ2-3; possible D gene TRBD2, 5 bases. The V and J ends lost 6 bases and 1 base respectively, with 8 bases between them. The CDR3 is made up of 13 amino acids. Germline CDR1 reads MNHNY; CDR2 reads SVGAGI (reference sequence).

V gene TRBV4-2 combines with J gene TRBJ2-7; D is possibly TRBD1 (6 bases). The CDR3 extends over 15 amino acids. V was cut by 1 base and J by 2 bases, with 12 bases left in between. The germline V gene has CDR1 LGHNA and CDR2 YNFKEQ. DNA of the CDR3: TGTGCCAGCAGCCAAGCCGACAGGTCGGCCTACGAGCAGTACTTC. Translation: CASSQADRSAYEQYF.

This clone was counted once. This rearrangement joins TRBV9 to TRBJ1-3; 10 bases agree with TRBD1. V gave up 4 bases and J gave up 4 bases; unmatched junction bases: 8. This CDR3 has 16 amino acids. Germline values: CDR1 SGDLS, CDR2 YYNGEE. CDR3 nucleotides: TGTGCCAGCAGCCGAACCGACAGGGGGCTCGGAAACACCATATATTTT. Protein product: CASSRTDRGLGNTIYF.

CDR3 bases: TGTGCCAGTAGTGATCAGGGTGTGAGGACTGAAGCTTTCTTT. Its translation: CASSDQGVRTEAFF. The chain joins TRBV19 to TRBJ1-1; possible D gene TRBD1, 5 bases. The CDR3 has 14 amino acids. Trimming left V 5 bases short and J 5 bases short, with 15 bases between. The germline gives CDR1 LNHDA, CDR2 SQIVND (reference sequence).

The rearrangement links TRBV5-6 to TRBJ1-4; D unclear. CDR3 size: 15 residues. Per germline, CDR1 SGHDT and CDR2 YYEEEE. V lost 3 bases, J lost 6 bases, and 15 bases lay in between. CDR3 bases: TGTGCCAGCAGCTCCGGTGGCTCCCGGGATGAAAAACTGTTTTTT. Translated: CASSSGGSRDEKLFF.

The V gene is TRBV5-1, the J gene TRBJ2-1, with 8 bases matching TRBD2. Germline V gene data show CDR1 as SGHRS and CDR2 as YFSETQ. V lost 0 bases and J lost 15; bases outside the gene matches: 11. The CDR3 length is 14 residues. The CDR3 DNA is TGCGCCAGCAGCTTGGGGTCATCAGGGACTAGTCTGTTCTTC. Its translation: CASSLGSSGTSLFF. Full variable domain (outside the CDR3, taken from reference TRBV5-1 and TRBJ2-1): KAGVTQTPRYLIKTRGQQVTLSCSPISGHRSVSWYQQTPGQGLQFLFEYFSETQRNKGNFPGRFSGRQFSNSRSEMNVSTLELGDSALYLCASSLGSSGTSLFFGPGTRLTVL.

This chain connects TRBV27 to TRBJ2-5, with TRBD2 identical over 14 bases. Germline V lookup: CDR1 MNHEY, CDR2 SMNVEV (reference sequence). The CDR3 totals 15 residues. V shed 3 bases and J 6 bases; nucleotides not matched to a gene: 3. DNA for the CDR3: TGTGCCAGCAGTTTTGGGACTAGCGGGAGAAAGACCCAGTACTTC. Amino acids: CASSFGTSGRKTQYF.